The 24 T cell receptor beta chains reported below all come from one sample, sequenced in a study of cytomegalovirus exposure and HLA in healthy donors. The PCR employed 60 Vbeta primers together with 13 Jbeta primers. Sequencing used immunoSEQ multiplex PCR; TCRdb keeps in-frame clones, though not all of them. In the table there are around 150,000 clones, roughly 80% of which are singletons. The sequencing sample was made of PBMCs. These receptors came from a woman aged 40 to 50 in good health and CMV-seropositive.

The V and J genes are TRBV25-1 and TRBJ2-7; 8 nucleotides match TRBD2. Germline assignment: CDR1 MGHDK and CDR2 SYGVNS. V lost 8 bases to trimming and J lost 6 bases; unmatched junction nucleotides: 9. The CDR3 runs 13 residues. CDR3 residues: CASYSGGIVEQYF. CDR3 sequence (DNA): TGTGCCAGCTACAGCGGGGGAATAGTCGAGCAGTACTTC.

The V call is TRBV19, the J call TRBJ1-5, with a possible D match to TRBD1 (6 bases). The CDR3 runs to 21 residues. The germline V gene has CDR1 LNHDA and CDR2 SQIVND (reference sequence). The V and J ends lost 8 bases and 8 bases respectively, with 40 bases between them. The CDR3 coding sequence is TGTGCCAGTCTCGGCGGGGGGCTGCGGGCTGGGGGGCTAACTCCGAATGAGCCCCAGCATTTT. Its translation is CASLGGGLRAGGLTPNEPQHF.

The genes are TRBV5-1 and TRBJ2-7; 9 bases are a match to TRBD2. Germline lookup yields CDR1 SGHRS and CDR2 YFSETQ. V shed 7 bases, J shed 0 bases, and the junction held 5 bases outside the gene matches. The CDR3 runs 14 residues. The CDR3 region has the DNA TGCGCCAGCGCGGGGGGGACTAGCTCCTACGAGCAGTACTTC. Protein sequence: CASAGGTSSYEQYF.

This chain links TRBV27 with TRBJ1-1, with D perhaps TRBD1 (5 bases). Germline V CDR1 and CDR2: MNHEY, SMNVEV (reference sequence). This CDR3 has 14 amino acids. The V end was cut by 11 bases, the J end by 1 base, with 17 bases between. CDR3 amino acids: CASNWGEANTEAFF. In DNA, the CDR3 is TGTGCCTCCAACTGGGGGGAAGCGAACACTGAAGCTTTCTTT.

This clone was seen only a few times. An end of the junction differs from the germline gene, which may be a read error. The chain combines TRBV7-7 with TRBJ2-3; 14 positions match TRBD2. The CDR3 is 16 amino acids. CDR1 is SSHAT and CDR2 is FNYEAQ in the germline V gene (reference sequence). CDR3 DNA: TGTGCTAGCAGCTCTCGACTAGCGGGAGGGCCAGATACGCAGTATTTT. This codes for CASSSRLAGGPDTQYF.

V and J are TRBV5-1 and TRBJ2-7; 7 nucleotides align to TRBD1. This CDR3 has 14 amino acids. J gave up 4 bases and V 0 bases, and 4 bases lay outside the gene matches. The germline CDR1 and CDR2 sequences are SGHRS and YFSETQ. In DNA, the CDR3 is TGCGCCAGCAGCTTGGAAGGGGGCTTGTACGAGCAGTACTTC. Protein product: CASSLEGGLYEQYF.

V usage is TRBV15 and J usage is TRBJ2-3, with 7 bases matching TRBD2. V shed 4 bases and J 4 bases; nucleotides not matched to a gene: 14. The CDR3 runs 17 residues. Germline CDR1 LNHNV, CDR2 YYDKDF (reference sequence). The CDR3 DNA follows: TGTGCCACCAGCACGCCCACGGGACCCCGGGGGGCAGATACGCAGTATTTT. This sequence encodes CATSTPTGPRGADTQYF.

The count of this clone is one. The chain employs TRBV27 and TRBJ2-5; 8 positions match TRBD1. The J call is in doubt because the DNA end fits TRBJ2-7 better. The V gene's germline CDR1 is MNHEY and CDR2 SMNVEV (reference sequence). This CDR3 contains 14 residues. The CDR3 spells CASSRQGSSYEQYF. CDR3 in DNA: TGTGCCAGCAGCCGACAGGGGAGCTCCTACGAGCAGTACTTC.

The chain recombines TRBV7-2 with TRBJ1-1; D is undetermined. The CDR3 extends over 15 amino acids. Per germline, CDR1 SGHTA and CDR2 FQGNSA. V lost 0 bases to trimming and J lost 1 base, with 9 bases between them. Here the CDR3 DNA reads TGTGCCAGCAGCTTAGCGACTGGGAGGAACACTGAAGCTTTCTTT. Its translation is CASSLATGRNTEAFF. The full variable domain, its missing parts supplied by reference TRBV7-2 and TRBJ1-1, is GAGVSQSPSNKVTEKGKDVELRCDPISGHTALYWYRQSLGQGLEFLIYFQGNSAPDKSGLPSDRFSAERTGGSVSTLTIQRTQQEDSAVYLCASSLATGRNTEAFFGQGTRLTVV.

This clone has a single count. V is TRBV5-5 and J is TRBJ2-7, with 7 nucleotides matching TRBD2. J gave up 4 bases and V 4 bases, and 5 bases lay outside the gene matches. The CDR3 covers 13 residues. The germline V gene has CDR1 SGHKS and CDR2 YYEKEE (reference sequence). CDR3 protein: CASSVRGGYEQYF. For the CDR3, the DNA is TGTGCCAGCAGCGTCCGGGGAGGGTACGAGCAGTACTTC.

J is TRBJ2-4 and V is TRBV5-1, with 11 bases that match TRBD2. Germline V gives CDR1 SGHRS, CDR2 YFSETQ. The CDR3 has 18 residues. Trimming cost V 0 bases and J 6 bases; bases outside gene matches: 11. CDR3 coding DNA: TGCGCCAGCAGCTTGGGACTAGCGGGATATTCGAGCGGAAACATTCAGTACTTC. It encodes CASSLGLAGYSSGNIQYF.

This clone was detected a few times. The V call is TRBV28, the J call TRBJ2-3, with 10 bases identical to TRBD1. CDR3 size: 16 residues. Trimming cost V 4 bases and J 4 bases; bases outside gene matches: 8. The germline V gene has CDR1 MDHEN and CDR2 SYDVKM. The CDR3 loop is CASSSMTGGSSDTQYF. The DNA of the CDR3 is TGTGCCAGCAGTTCCATGACAGGGGGCTCTTCAGATACGCAGTATTTT.

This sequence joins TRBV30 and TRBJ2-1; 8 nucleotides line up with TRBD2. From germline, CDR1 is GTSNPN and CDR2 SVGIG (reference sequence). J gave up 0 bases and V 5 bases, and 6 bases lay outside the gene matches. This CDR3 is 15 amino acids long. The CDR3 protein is CAWSSGGASYNEQFF. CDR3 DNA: TGTGCCTGGTCCTCGGGAGGGGCCTCCTACAATGAGCAGTTCTTC.

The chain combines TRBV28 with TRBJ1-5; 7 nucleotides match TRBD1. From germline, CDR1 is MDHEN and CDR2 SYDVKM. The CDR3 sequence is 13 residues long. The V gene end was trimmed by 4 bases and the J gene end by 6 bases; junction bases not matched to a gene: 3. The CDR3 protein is CASSSTGVQPQHF. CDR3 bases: TGTGCCAGCAGTTCTACAGGGGTTCAGCCCCAGCATTTT.

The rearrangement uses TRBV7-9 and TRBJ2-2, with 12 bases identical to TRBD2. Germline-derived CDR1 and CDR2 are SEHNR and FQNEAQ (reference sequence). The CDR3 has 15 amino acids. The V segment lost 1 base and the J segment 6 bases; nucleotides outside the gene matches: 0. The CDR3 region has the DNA TGTGCCAGCAGCTTAGGACTAGCGGGAGCCGGGGAGCTGTTTTTT. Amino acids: CASSLGLAGAGELFF.

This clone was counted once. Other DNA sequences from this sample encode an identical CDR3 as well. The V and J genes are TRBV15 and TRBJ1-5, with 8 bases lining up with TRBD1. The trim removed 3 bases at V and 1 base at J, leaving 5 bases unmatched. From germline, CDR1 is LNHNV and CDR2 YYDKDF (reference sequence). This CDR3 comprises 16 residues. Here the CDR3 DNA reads TGTGCCACCAGCAGGAGTACAGGGGGAAGCAATCAGCCCCAGCATTTT. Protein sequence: CATSRSTGGSNQPQHF.

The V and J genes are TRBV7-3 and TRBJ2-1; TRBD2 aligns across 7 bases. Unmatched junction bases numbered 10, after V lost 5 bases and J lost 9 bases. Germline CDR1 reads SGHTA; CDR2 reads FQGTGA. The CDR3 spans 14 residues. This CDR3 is CASSPGGSTVEQFF. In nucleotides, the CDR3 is TGTGCCAGCAGCCCGGGCGGGAGTACGGTTGAGCAGTTCTTC.

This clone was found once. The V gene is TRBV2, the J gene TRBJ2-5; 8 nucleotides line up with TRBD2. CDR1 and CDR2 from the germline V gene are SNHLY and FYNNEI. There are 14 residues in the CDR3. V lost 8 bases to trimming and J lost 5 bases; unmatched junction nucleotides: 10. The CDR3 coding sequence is TGTGCCAGCTCCTGGGCCCCGGGAGGGGAGACCCAGTACTTC. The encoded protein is CASSWAPGGETQYF.

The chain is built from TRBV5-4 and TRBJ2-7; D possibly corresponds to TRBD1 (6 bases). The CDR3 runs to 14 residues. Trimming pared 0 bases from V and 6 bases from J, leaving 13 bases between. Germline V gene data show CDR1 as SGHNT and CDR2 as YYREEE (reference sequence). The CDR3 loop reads CASSLGEGVGEQYF. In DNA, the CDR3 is TGTGCCAGCAGCTTGGGAGAGGGGGTGGGCGAGCAGTACTTC.

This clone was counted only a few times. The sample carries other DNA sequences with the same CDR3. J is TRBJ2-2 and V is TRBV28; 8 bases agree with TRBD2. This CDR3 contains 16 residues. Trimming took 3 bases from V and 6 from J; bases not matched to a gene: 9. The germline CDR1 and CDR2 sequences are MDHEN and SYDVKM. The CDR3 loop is CASSLIGGGRAGELFF. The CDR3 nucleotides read TGTGCCAGCAGTTTGATTGGCGGGGGGAGAGCCGGGGAGCTGTTTTTT.

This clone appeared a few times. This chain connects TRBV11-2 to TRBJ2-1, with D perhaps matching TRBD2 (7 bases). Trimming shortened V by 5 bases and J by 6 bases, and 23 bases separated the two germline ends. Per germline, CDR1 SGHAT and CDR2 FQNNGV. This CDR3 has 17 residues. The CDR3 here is CASSQGGGSVLANEQFF. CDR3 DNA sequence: TGTGCCAGCAGCCAAGGCGGGGGCTCGGTTCTAGCCAATGAGCAGTTCTTC.

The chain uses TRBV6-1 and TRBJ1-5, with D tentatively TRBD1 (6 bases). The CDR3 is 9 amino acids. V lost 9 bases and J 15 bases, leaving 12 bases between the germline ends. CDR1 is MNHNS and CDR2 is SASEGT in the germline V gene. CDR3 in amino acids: CARPGQGHF. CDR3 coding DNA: TGTGCCAGACCGGGACAAGGGCATTTT.

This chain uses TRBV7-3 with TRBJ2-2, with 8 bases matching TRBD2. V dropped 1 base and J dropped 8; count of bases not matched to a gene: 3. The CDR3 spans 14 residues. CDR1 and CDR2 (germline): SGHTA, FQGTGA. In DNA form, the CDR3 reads TGTGCCAGCAGCTTAAGCGGGAGGACTGGGGAGCTGTTTTTT. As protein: CASSLSGRTGELFF.

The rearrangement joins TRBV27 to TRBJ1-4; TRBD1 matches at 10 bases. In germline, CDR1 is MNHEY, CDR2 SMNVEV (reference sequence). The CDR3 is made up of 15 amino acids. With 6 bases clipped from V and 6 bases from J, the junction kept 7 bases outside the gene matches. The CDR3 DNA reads TGTGCCAGCAGGGACTGGGGGACAGGGGATGAAAAACTGTTTTTT. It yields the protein CASRDWGTGDEKLFF.